The entry that follows covers one T cell receptor beta chain sequence. Its antigen is not known. The data were obtained in a study of OX40 agonist ivuxolimab in advanced cancers. Profiled with immunoSEQ multiplex PCR; TCRdb holds only in-frame clones, not every one. The data hold about 16,000 clones, with under 85% observed a single time. Study observations and caveats: Specificity for antigen went undetermined in the expanded peripheral T cells. Dose levels from 0.1 to 3.0 mg/kg saw CD4+ and CD8+ blood T cells expand clonally by week 6.

Between the trimmed V and J ends, which lost 2 bases and 1 base, there was a span of 9 bases. CDR1 and CDR2 from the germline V gene are LGHNA and YSLEER. The CDR3 has 15 amino acids. The sample consisted of CD4+ or CD8+ T cells sorted from blood, taken in a trial of the OX40 agonist ivuxolimab. The clonotype originates from an adult with an advanced solid tumor such as melanoma, head and neck, liver or kidney cancer. The V and J genes are TRBV4-3 and TRBJ2-1; the D gene is possibly TRBD1 (6 bases). Here the CDR3 reads CASSQRQGSYNEQFF. The CDR3 DNA sequence: TGCGCCAGCAGCCAAAGGCAGGGGTCCTACAATGAGCAGTTCTTC.